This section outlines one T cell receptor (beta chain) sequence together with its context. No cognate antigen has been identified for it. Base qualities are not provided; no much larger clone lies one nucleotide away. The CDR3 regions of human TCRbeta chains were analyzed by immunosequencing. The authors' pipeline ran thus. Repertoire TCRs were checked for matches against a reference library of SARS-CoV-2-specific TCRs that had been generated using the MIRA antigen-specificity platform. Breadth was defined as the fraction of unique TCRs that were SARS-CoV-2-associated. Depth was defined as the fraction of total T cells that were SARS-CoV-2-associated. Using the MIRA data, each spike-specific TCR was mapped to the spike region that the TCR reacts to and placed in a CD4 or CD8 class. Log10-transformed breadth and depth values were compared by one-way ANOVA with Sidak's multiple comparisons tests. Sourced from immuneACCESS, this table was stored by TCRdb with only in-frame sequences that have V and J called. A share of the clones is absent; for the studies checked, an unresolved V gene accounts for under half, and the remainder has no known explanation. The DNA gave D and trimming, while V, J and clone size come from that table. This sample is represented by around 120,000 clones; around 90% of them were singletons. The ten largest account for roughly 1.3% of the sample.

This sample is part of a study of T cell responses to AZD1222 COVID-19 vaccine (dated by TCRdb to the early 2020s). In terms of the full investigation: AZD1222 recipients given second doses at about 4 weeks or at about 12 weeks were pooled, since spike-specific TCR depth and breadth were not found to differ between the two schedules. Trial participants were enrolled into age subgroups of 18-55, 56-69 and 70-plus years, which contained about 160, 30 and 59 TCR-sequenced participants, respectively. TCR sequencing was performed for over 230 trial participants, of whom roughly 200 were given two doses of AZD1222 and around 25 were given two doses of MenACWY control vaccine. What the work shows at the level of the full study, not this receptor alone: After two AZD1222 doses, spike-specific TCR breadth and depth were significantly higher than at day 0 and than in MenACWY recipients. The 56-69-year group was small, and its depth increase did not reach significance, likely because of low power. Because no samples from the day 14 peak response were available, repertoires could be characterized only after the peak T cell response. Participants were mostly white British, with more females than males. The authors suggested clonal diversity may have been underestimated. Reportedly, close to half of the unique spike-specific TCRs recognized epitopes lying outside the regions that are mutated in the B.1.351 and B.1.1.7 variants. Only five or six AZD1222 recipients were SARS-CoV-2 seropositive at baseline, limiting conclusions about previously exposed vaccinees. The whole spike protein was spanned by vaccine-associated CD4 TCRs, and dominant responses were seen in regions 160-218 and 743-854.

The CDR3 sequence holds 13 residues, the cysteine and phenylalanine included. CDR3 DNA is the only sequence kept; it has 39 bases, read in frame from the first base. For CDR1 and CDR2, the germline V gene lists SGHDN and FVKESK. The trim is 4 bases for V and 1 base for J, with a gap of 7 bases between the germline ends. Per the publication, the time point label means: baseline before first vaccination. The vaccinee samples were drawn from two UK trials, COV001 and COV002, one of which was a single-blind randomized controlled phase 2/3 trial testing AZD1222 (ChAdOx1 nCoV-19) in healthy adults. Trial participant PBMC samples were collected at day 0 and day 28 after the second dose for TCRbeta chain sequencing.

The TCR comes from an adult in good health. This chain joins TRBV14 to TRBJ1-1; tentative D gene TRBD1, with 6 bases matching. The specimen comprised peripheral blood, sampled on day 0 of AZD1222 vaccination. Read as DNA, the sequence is TGTGCCAGCAGCCTGACAGGGAACACTGAAGCTTTCTTT. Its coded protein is CASSLTGNTEAFF.